These T cell receptor beta chains were read from a single sample in a study of T cell repertoires in cytomegalovirus infection. TCRdb independently ran MiXCR on the reads; one entry per CDR3 protein. The sample consists of 200,000 to 250,000 distinct CDR3 sequences, around 6.2% of them appearing once. The sample taken for sequencing was PBMCs. The receptors stem from a human donor in good health (CMV status not recorded). Some clones in this sample may be carry-over from other donors' samples. Each CDR3 is given with its conserved first and last residue. Fields, in order: CDR3 length, clone size, D gene, V gene, J gene, CDR3 DNA, CDR3 protein. The D gene is left open where the match is weak. The size of a clone is reported for some rows only, either as once, few or many, or as a class for expanded clones.

cdr3_length: 16
clone_size: many
d_call: .
v_call: TRBV7-9
j_call: TRBJ1-5
cdr3_nt: TGTGCCAGCAGCTTAGTTGACAGTTCCTTCAATCAGCCCCAGCATTTT
cdr3_aa: CASSLVDSSFNQPQHF

cdr3_length: 17
clone_size: many
d_call: TRBD1
v_call: TRBV28
j_call: TRBJ2-6
cdr3_nt: TGTGCCAGCAGTTTCGACTTAAGGGGGCAAGGGGCCAACGTCCTGACTTTC
cdr3_aa: CASSFDLRGQGANVLTF

cdr3_length: 17
clone_size: many
d_call: .
v_call: TRBV6-4
j_call: TRBJ2-1
cdr3_nt: TGTGCCAGCAGCTTCGGGGGACAGAGTAGCTCCTACAATGAGCAGTTCTTC
cdr3_aa: CASSFGGQSSSYNEQFF

cdr3_length: 14
clone_size: few
d_call: TRBD1
v_call: TRBV6-6
j_call: TRBJ2-1
cdr3_nt: TGTGCCAGCAGCATGACAGGGTCCTACAATGAGCAGTTCTTC
cdr3_aa: CASSMTGSYNEQFF

cdr3_length: 13
clone_size: many
d_call: .
v_call: TRBV7-9
j_call: TRBJ2-7
cdr3_nt: TGTGCCAGCAGCTTCGGGCCGTCGAACGAGCAGTACTTC
cdr3_aa: CASSFGPSNEQYF

cdr3_length: 11
clone_size: few
d_call: .
v_call: TRBV29-1
j_call: TRBJ1-1
cdr3_nt: TGCAGCGTTGGGGCCGGCGCTGAAGCTTTCTTT
cdr3_aa: CSVGAGAEAFF

cdr3_length: 16
clone_size: many
d_call: TRBD1
v_call: TRBV7-2
j_call: TRBJ2-3
cdr3_nt: TGTGCCAGCAGCCCCTGGACAGGGGTTAAGGAAGATACGCAGTATTTT
cdr3_aa: CASSPWTGVKEDTQYF

cdr3_length: 15
clone_size: many
d_call: .
v_call: TRBV2
j_call: TRBJ2-6
cdr3_nt: TGTGCCAGCAGTGAAGTGGGGACTGGGGCCAACGTCCTGACTTTC
cdr3_aa: CASSEVGTGANVLTF

cdr3_length: 15
clone_size: many
d_call: .
v_call: TRBV7-2
j_call: TRBJ2-7
cdr3_nt: TGTGCCAGCAGCCCTCAGCGGTCTTCGGCCTACGAGCAGTACTTC
cdr3_aa: CASSPQRSSAYEQYF

cdr3_length: 14
clone_size: many
d_call: TRBD2
v_call: TRBV20-1
j_call: TRBJ2-1
cdr3_nt: TGCAGTGCTCGCCGGGGGGGGACATACAATGAGCAGTTCTTC
cdr3_aa: CSARRGGTYNEQFF

cdr3_length: 13
clone_size: many
d_call: TRBD2
v_call: TRBV6-2/TRBV6-3
j_call: TRBJ2-5
cdr3_nt: TGTGCCAGCACTCCGGTTCTAGCGGGGACCCAGTACTTC
cdr3_aa: CASTPVLAGTQYF

cdr3_length: 17
clone_size: many
d_call: .
v_call: TRBV4-3
j_call: TRBJ2-3
cdr3_nt: TGCGCCAGCAGCCAAGAAGCCCCCGCGGCGGGTAGTCATACGCAGTATTTT
cdr3_aa: CASSQEAPAAGSHTQYF

cdr3_length: 15
clone_size: .
d_call: .
v_call: TRBV4-3
j_call: TRBJ1-4
cdr3_nt: TGCGCCAGCAGCCCCACCGGGGGAGGTAATGAAAAACTGTTTTTT
cdr3_aa: CASSPTGGGNEKLFF

cdr3_length: 15
clone_size: few
d_call: .
v_call: TRBV30
j_call: TRBJ1-1
cdr3_nt: TGTGCCTGGAGAGGTTGGGGCGCTATGAACACTGAAGCTTTCTTT
cdr3_aa: CAWRGWGAMNTEAFF

cdr3_length: 14
clone_size: many
d_call: .
v_call: TRBV5-1
j_call: TRBJ2-7
cdr3_nt: TGCGCCAGCAGCTTGGAGACACTCTCCTACGAGCAGTACTTC
cdr3_aa: CASSLETLSYEQYF

cdr3_length: 15
clone_size: many
d_call: TRBD1
v_call: TRBV5-1
j_call: TRBJ2-7
cdr3_nt: TGCGCCAGCAGCTCCCGGGACAGGGGTGGAAACGAGCAGTACTTC
cdr3_aa: CASSSRDRGGNEQYF

cdr3_length: 16
clone_size: many
d_call: .
v_call: TRBV5-6
j_call: TRBJ2-2
cdr3_nt: TGTGCCAGCAGCTCGGCGGTTCAGGGGAACACCGGGGAGCTGTTTTTT
cdr3_aa: CASSSAVQGNTGELFF

cdr3_length: 17
clone_size: many
d_call: .
v_call: TRBV19
j_call: TRBJ1-4
cdr3_nt: TGTGCCAGTAGATACCCCGGCGGGTTCGGCACTAATGAAAAACTGTTTTTT
cdr3_aa: CASRYPGGFGTNEKLFF

cdr3_length: 16
clone_size: many
d_call: .
v_call: TRBV7-2
j_call: TRBJ2-7
cdr3_nt: TGTGCCAGCAGCTTAGCGGGGGGCAGTTCCTCCTACGAGCAGTACTTC
cdr3_aa: CASSLAGGSSSYEQYF

cdr3_length: 17
clone_size: many
d_call: TRBD1
v_call: TRBV6-2/TRBV6-3
j_call: TRBJ1-5
cdr3_nt: TGTGCCAGCAGTTACCGTGGACAGGGGTATAGCAATCAGCCCCAGCATTTT
cdr3_aa: CASSYRGQGYSNQPQHF

cdr3_length: 16
clone_size: few
d_call: TRBD1
v_call: TRBV29-1
j_call: TRBJ2-7
cdr3_nt: TGCAGCGTTGAAGATCGTGGGACAGGGGTGTCCTACGAGCAGTACTTC
cdr3_aa: CSVEDRGTGVSYEQYF

cdr3_length: 14
clone_size: many
d_call: .
v_call: TRBV25-1
j_call: TRBJ1-1
cdr3_nt: TGTGCCAGCAGTGAACCGGGTCCCGACACTGAAGCTTTCTTT
cdr3_aa: CASSEPGPDTEAFF

cdr3_length: 14
clone_size: many
d_call: TRBD2
v_call: TRBV20-1
j_call: TRBJ2-1
cdr3_nt: TGCAGTGCCATGACTAGCGGGGCTTACAATGAGCAGTTCTTC
cdr3_aa: CSAMTSGAYNEQFF

cdr3_length: 14
clone_size: many
d_call: TRBD2
v_call: TRBV20-1
j_call: TRBJ2-3
cdr3_nt: TGCAGTGCTACTCCTAGCGGGGCGGCAGATACGCAGTATTTT
cdr3_aa: CSATPSGAADTQYF

cdr3_length: 15
clone_size: many
d_call: .
v_call: TRBV27
j_call: TRBJ1-1
cdr3_nt: TGTGCCAGCAGTGGCGGCCAGGGCATGAACACTGAAGCTTTCTTT
cdr3_aa: CASSGGQGMNTEAFF

cdr3_length: 14
clone_size: .
d_call: .
v_call: TRBV2
j_call: TRBJ1-1
cdr3_nt: TGTGCCAGCAGTGCCCCCCCAGGGAACACTGAAGCTTTCTTT
cdr3_aa: CASSAPPGNTEAFF

cdr3_length: 14
clone_size: .
d_call: .
v_call: TRBV9
j_call: TRBJ1-5
cdr3_nt: TGTGCCAGCAGCGAGGGGGGTTCCAATCAGCCCCAGCATTTT
cdr3_aa: CASSEGGSNQPQHF

cdr3_length: 11
clone_size: many
d_call: .
v_call: TRBV20-1
j_call: TRBJ1-4
cdr3_nt: TGCAGTGCTGCACAGGGCCTCGCCCTGTTTTTT
cdr3_aa: CSAAQGLALFF

cdr3_length: 13
clone_size: many
d_call: .
v_call: TRBV14
j_call: TRBJ2-5
cdr3_nt: TGTGCCAGCAGCCAGACCAGGGCAGAGACCCAGTACTTC
cdr3_aa: CASSQTRAETQYF

cdr3_length: 18
clone_size: many
d_call: .
v_call: TRBV15
j_call: TRBJ2-2
cdr3_nt: TGTGCCACCAGCAGAGATCTGTTATCTGGGGATAACACCGGGGAGCTGTTTTTT
cdr3_aa: CATSRDLLSGDNTGELFF

cdr3_length: 12
clone_size: few
d_call: .
v_call: TRBV29-1
j_call: TRBJ2-3
cdr3_nt: TGCAGCGTTGATTACAGCACAGATACGCAGTATTTT
cdr3_aa: CSVDYSTDTQYF

cdr3_length: 13
clone_size: many
d_call: .
v_call: TRBV7-2
j_call: TRBJ1-2
cdr3_nt: TGTGCCAGCAGCTTACCGCCAGGTCGAGGCTACACCTTC
cdr3_aa: CASSLPPGRGYTF

cdr3_length: 16
clone_size: few
d_call: TRBD2
v_call: TRBV19
j_call: TRBJ2-2
cdr3_nt: TGTGCCAGTAGATATAATAAGGGAGGGGTGCCCGGGGAGCTGTTTTTT
cdr3_aa: CASRYNKGGVPGELFF

cdr3_length: 16
clone_size: many
d_call: TRBD1
v_call: TRBV6-1
j_call: TRBJ2-3
cdr3_nt: TGTGCCAGCAGTAGCCACCAGGGGGTCAGCACAGATACGCAGTATTTT
cdr3_aa: CASSSHQGVSTDTQYF

cdr3_length: 13
clone_size: many
d_call: TRBD1
v_call: TRBV7-9
j_call: TRBJ1-4
cdr3_nt: TGTGCCAGCAGCGCTGGACAGGGGGAAAAACTGTTTTTT
cdr3_aa: CASSAGQGEKLFF

cdr3_length: 17
clone_size: many
d_call: .
v_call: TRBV4-1
j_call: TRBJ2-3
cdr3_nt: TGCGCCAGCAGCCAAGGACCTGATTACGGAGGCACAGATACGCAGTATTTT
cdr3_aa: CASSQGPDYGGTDTQYF

cdr3_length: 14
clone_size: many
d_call: .
v_call: TRBV7-2
j_call: TRBJ2-7
cdr3_nt: TGTGCCAGCAGCTTAGCGGACATAACCTACGAGCAGTACTTC
cdr3_aa: CASSLADITYEQYF

cdr3_length: 14
clone_size: many
d_call: .
v_call: TRBV2
j_call: TRBJ1-2
cdr3_nt: TGTGCCAGCAGTGAAGGGCGGAGAAACTATGGCTACACCTTC
cdr3_aa: CASSEGRRNYGYTF

cdr3_length: 15
clone_size: many
d_call: .
v_call: TRBV19
j_call: TRBJ1-5
cdr3_nt: TGTGCCAGTAGTTCCCGACTTTGGGGCAATCAGCCCCAGCATTTT
cdr3_aa: CASSSRLWGNQPQHF

cdr3_length: 14
clone_size: many
d_call: .
v_call: TRBV7-2
j_call: TRBJ1-2
cdr3_nt: TGTGCCAGCAGCTTATCAGGGTCTAACTATGGCTACACCTTC
cdr3_aa: CASSLSGSNYGYTF

cdr3_length: 15
clone_size: many
d_call: .
v_call: TRBV7-2
j_call: TRBJ1-5
cdr3_nt: TGTGCCAGCAGCTTATCCCCGAGGGGGAATCAGCCCCAGCATTTT
cdr3_aa: CASSLSPRGNQPQHF

cdr3_length: 20
clone_size: many
d_call: TRBD1
v_call: TRBV7-2
j_call: TRBJ1-6
cdr3_nt: TGTGCCAGCAGCTTAACCCCGGGACAGGGGGCCGGCTCCTATAATTCACCCCTCCACTTT
cdr3_aa: CASSLTPGQGAGSYNSPLHF

cdr3_length: 14
clone_size: many
d_call: TRBD1
v_call: TRBV20-1
j_call: TRBJ1-1
cdr3_nt: TGCAGTGCTAGAGTTGGAGGGGGCCGTACTGAAGCTTTCTTT
cdr3_aa: CSARVGGGRTEAFF

cdr3_length: 13
clone_size: many
d_call: .
v_call: TRBV7-4
j_call: TRBJ1-5
cdr3_nt: TGTGCCAGCAGCTTAGGGGGGGAGCAGCCCCAGCATTTT
cdr3_aa: CASSLGGEQPQHF

cdr3_length: 14
clone_size: many
d_call: TRBD1
v_call: TRBV19
j_call: TRBJ1-1
cdr3_nt: TGTGCCAGTATCGGACAGGACCTGAACACTGAAGCTTTCTTT
cdr3_aa: CASIGQDLNTEAFF

cdr3_length: 15
clone_size: many
d_call: .
v_call: TRBV20-1
j_call: TRBJ1-5
cdr3_nt: TGCAGTGCTAGAGAACCGGTAGAAAGCAATCAGCCCCAGCATTTT
cdr3_aa: CSAREPVESNQPQHF

cdr3_length: 15
clone_size: many
d_call: .
v_call: TRBV7-8
j_call: TRBJ2-3
cdr3_nt: TGTGCCAGCAGCTTAGCGGGCACCTTGGCCGATACGCAGTATTTT
cdr3_aa: CASSLAGTLADTQYF

cdr3_length: 17
clone_size: many
d_call: .
v_call: TRBV12-3/TRBV12-4
j_call: TRBJ1-5
cdr3_nt: TGTGCCAGCGGGGGGTACCTCCAGGGTCGGGGGAATCAGCCCCAGCATTTT
cdr3_aa: CASGGYLQGRGNQPQHF

cdr3_length: 12
clone_size: many
d_call: .
v_call: TRBV2
j_call: TRBJ1-1
cdr3_nt: TGTGCCACCTCCCGGGTCCCCACTGAAGCTTTCTTT
cdr3_aa: CATSRVPTEAFF

cdr3_length: 15
clone_size: many
d_call: .
v_call: TRBV20-1
j_call: TRBJ1-2
cdr3_nt: TGCAGTGCTAGAGATCTGACCGCCGCTAACTATGGCTACACCTTC
cdr3_aa: CSARDLTAANYGYTF

cdr3_length: 13
clone_size: many
d_call: .
v_call: TRBV4-3
j_call: TRBJ1-6
cdr3_nt: TGCGCCAGCAGCCAAGATCAGGGCTCACCCCTCCACTTT
cdr3_aa: CASSQDQGSPLHF

cdr3_length: 16
clone_size: few
d_call: TRBD1
v_call: TRBV5-1
j_call: TRBJ2-6
cdr3_nt: TGCGCCAGCAGCTTGATGACAGGGGCTGGGGCCAACGTCCTGACTTTC
cdr3_aa: CASSLMTGAGANVLTF

cdr3_length: 14
clone_size: many
d_call: TRBD1
v_call: TRBV7-9
j_call: TRBJ1-1
cdr3_nt: TGTGCCAGCAGCCCGGACAGGGAGGTGACTGAAGCTTTCTTT
cdr3_aa: CASSPDREVTEAFF

cdr3_length: 13
clone_size: many
d_call: TRBD1
v_call: TRBV6-2/TRBV6-3
j_call: TRBJ2-5
cdr3_nt: TGTGCCAGCAGTTACAGGGGGCTGCAGACCCAGTACTTC
cdr3_aa: CASSYRGLQTQYF

cdr3_length: 15
clone_size: few
d_call: TRBD2
v_call: TRBV7-9
j_call: TRBJ2-1
cdr3_nt: TGTGCCAGCAGCTCGACTAGCGGGGCCTACAATGAGCAGTTCTTC
cdr3_aa: CASSSTSGAYNEQFF

cdr3_length: 15
clone_size: many
d_call: .
v_call: TRBV20-1
j_call: TRBJ2-7
cdr3_nt: TGCAGCGCTATAGGGTTAGGGGACACTAACTACGAGCAGTACTTC
cdr3_aa: CSAIGLGDTNYEQYF